This T cell receptor beta chain was identified during a study of blood T cell repertoires in COVID-19. Turning to the study itself: Sites in the United States, Italy and Spain provided acute and convalescent COVID-19 samples. In each case, the material was cDNA or gDNA derived from T cells, B-cell-depleted T cells, or PBMCs.

This CDR3 has 15 residues. Germline V CDR1 and CDR2: SGHTA, FQGNSA. The trim removed 5 bases at V and 7 bases at J, leaving 7 bases unmatched. Seattle enrolled patients during active infection and tracked them longitudinally. Per the study methods: It was from reference gene primer amplification that nucleated cell counts were estimated. This table comes from immunoSEQ multiplex PCR, and its TCRdb copy is limited to in-frame clones, with some not included. V, J and clone size are taken as reported in that table, and D and trimming were inferred from the DNA itself. The table records 50,000 or so clones, 82% of them present only once.

The specimen was peripheral blood. The source is an elderly man with COVID-19, enrolled during active disease. The chain uses TRBV7-2 and TRBJ2-1; 11 positions match TRBD2. Here the CDR3 reads CASSVIAGGRNEQFF. The DNA of the CDR3 is TGTGCCAGCAGCGTCATAGCGGGAGGGAGGAATGAGCAGTTCTTC.